Listed below are T cell receptor beta chains from one sample, sequenced in a study of molecular identifiers for immune sequencing clone quantification. TCRdb passed the PCR reads through MiXCR, listing each CDR3 protein once. This table holds about 640,000 distinct CDR3 sequences, less than 20% found once. The sequenced sample was naive CD8+ T cells from blood, with Jurkat cell RNA spiked in. Receptors were obtained from a human donor in good health. Some libraries in this study had Jurkat cell RNA spiked in. Each CDR3 is given with its conserved first and last residue. Each record gives: J gene, clone size, V gene, D gene, CDR3 length, CDR3 protein, CDR3 DNA. The D gene is left open where the match is weak. Clone sizes are given selectively: once, few, many, or a class where the clone is expanded.

j_call: TRBJ1-1; clone_size: NA; v_call: TRBV5-1; d_call: NA; cdr3_length: 15; cdr3_aa: CASSEDQGWYTEAFF; cdr3_nt: TGCGCCAGCAGTGAGGATCAGGGATGGTACACTGAAGCTTTCTTT
j_call: TRBJ2-7; clone_size: NA; v_call: TRBV28; d_call: NA; cdr3_length: 15; cdr3_aa: CASSLQFSAAYEQYF; cdr3_nt: TGTGCCAGCAGTTTACAATTCAGTGCCGCCTACGAGCAGTACTTC
j_call: TRBJ2-7; clone_size: few; v_call: TRBV4-1; d_call: NA; cdr3_length: 13; cdr3_aa: CASSPPRRDEQYF; cdr3_nt: TGCGCCAGCAGCCCCCCAAGAAGGGACGAGCAGTACTTC
j_call: TRBJ1-1; clone_size: NA; v_call: TRBV27; d_call: NA; cdr3_length: 13; cdr3_aa: CASSEGLVTEAFF; cdr3_nt: TGTGCCAGCAGTGAGGGGTTAGTCACTGAAGCTTTCTTT
j_call: TRBJ1-6; clone_size: NA; v_call: TRBV20-1; d_call: TRBD1; cdr3_length: 17; cdr3_aa: CSASTGDPLTYNSPLHF; cdr3_nt: TGCAGTGCTAGTACAGGGGACCCATTAACCTATAATTCACCCCTCCACTTT
j_call: TRBJ1-1; clone_size: NA; v_call: TRBV2; d_call: TRBD1; cdr3_length: 14; cdr3_aa: CASSTETGWTEALF; cdr3_nt: TGTGCCAGCAGCACCGAGACAGGGTGGACTGAAGCTCTCTTT
j_call: TRBJ1-2; clone_size: NA; v_call: TRBV7-9; d_call: NA; cdr3_length: 18; cdr3_aa: CASSLVRDGRVSPYGYTF; cdr3_nt: TGTGCCAGCAGCTTAGTCCGCGACGGCCGTGTCAGTCCCTATGGCTACACCTTC
j_call: TRBJ1-5; clone_size: many; v_call: TRBV28; d_call: NA; cdr3_length: 12; cdr3_aa: CASSLSYQPQHF; cdr3_nt: TGTGCCAGCAGCCTATCCTATCAGCCCCAGCATTTT
j_call: TRBJ2-7; clone_size: few; v_call: TRBV19; d_call: TRBD2; cdr3_length: 14; cdr3_aa: CASNEAGPTYEQYF; cdr3_nt: TGTGCCAGTAACGAAGCGGGACCAACCTACGAGCAGTACTTC
j_call: TRBJ2-1; clone_size: many; v_call: TRBV7-2; d_call: NA; cdr3_length: 14; cdr3_aa: CASSLGLVPGEQFF; cdr3_nt: TGTGCCAGCAGCTTAGGGCTAGTCCCTGGTGAGCAGTTCTTC
j_call: TRBJ2-2; clone_size: many; v_call: TRBV20-1; d_call: NA; cdr3_length: 14; cdr3_aa: CSARHRDYTGELFF; cdr3_nt: TGCAGTGCTAGACACAGGGATTACACCGGGGAGCTGTTTTTT
j_call: TRBJ2-2; clone_size: many; v_call: TRBV15; d_call: NA; cdr3_length: 15; cdr3_aa: CATSGYFANTGELFF; cdr3_nt: TGTGCCACCAGCGGTTATTTTGCGAACACCGGGGAGCTGTTTTTT
j_call: TRBJ2-1; clone_size: NA; v_call: TRBV7-9; d_call: NA; cdr3_length: 17; cdr3_aa: CASSSPRRQGHWDEQFF; cdr3_nt: TGTGCCAGCAGCTCCCCCAGGAGGCAGGGCCATTGGGATGAGCAGTTCTTC
j_call: TRBJ2-2; clone_size: many; v_call: TRBV9; d_call: NA; cdr3_length: 14; cdr3_aa: CASSPRPDTGELFF; cdr3_nt: TGTGCCAGCAGCCCAAGACCAGACACCGGGGAGCTGTTTTTT
j_call: TRBJ2-7; clone_size: few; v_call: TRBV3-1; d_call: NA; cdr3_length: 15; cdr3_aa: CASSQGDGDSDEQYF; cdr3_nt: TGTGCCAGCAGCCAAGGGGACGGGGATTCTGACGAGCAGTACTTC
j_call: TRBJ2-1; clone_size: NA; v_call: TRBV4-1; d_call: TRBD1; cdr3_length: 20; cdr3_aa: CASSQEPGTGSFVTYNEQFF; cdr3_nt: TGCGCCAGCAGCCAAGAGCCCGGGACAGGAAGCTTTGTCACGTACAATGAGCAGTTCTTC
j_call: TRBJ2-7; clone_size: many; v_call: TRBV29-1; d_call: TRBD1; cdr3_length: 13; cdr3_aa: CSVVGQGASEQYF; cdr3_nt: TGCAGCGTTGTTGGACAGGGGGCCTCCGAGCAGTACTTC
j_call: TRBJ2-2; clone_size: few; v_call: TRBV20-1; d_call: TRBD2; cdr3_length: 18; cdr3_aa: CSAIGRTSGGPIGGELFF; cdr3_nt: TGCAGTGCTATCGGACGGACTAGCGGGGGGCCTATCGGCGGGGAGCTGTTTTTT
j_call: TRBJ2-1; clone_size: NA; v_call: TRBV4-3; d_call: TRBD1; cdr3_length: 15; cdr3_aa: CASSQGQIAWDEQFF; cdr3_nt: TGCGCCAGCAGCCAGGGACAGATCGCCTGGGATGAGCAGTTCTTC
j_call: TRBJ2-7; clone_size: many; v_call: TRBV5-1; d_call: NA; cdr3_length: 13; cdr3_aa: CASSLRDTHEQYF; cdr3_nt: TGCGCCAGCAGCTTGCGGGACACACACGAGCAGTACTTC
j_call: TRBJ2-5; clone_size: many; v_call: TRBV29-1; d_call: TRBD2; cdr3_length: 12; cdr3_aa: CSVRTRIGTQYF; cdr3_nt: TGCAGCGTGAGGACTAGAATTGGGACCCAGTACTTC
j_call: TRBJ1-1; clone_size: once; v_call: TRBV6-2/TRBV6-3; d_call: TRBD1; cdr3_length: 12; cdr3_aa: CASRIGQDGAFF; cdr3_nt: TGTGCCAGCAGAATAGGACAGGATGGAGCTTTCTTT